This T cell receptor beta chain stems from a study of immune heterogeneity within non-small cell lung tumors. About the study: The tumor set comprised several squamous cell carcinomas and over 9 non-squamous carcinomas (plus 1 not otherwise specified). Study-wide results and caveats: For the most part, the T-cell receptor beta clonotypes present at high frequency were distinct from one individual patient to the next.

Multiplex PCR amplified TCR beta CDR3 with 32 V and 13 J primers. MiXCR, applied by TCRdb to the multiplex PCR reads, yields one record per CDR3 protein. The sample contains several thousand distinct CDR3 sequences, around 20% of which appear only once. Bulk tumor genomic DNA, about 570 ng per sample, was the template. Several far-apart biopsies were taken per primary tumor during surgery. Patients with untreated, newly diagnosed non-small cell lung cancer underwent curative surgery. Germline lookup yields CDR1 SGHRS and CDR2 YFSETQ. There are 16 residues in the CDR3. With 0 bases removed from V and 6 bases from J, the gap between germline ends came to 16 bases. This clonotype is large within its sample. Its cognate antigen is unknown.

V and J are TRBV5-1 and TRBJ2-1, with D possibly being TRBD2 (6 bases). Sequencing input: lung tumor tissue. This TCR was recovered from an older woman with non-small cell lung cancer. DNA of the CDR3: TGCGCCAGCAGCTTGGAACAAACGACTAGGTCCAATGAGCAGTTCTTC. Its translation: CASSLEQTTRSNEQFF.